One and the same sample provided the 9 T cell receptor beta chains below, sequenced in a study of CD8 T cells in Susac syndrome. Reverse transcription of roughly 0.5 to 1 ug RNA was carried out with random hexamers. TCRdb re-analysed the immunoSEQ multiplex PCR reads in MiXCR, keeping a single row per CDR3 protein. The repertoire holds about 250,000 distinct CDR3 sequences, with 85% to 95% as singletons. The sample was CD4+ T cells from PBMCs. The origin of the receptors is a human donor with multiple sclerosis.

This clonotype was counted only a few times. The V and J genes are TRBV15 and TRBJ2-3, with unresolved D. This CDR3 spans 14 amino acids. The ends were cut back, 3 bases at V and 0 bases at J, with 7 bases in the middle. The germline V gene has CDR1 LNHNV and CDR2 YYDKDF (reference sequence). The CDR3 loop is CATSRPSSTDTQYF. The CDR3 DNA reads as TGTGCCACCAGCAGGCCATCTAGCACAGATACGCAGTATTTT.

The chain has TRBV5-1 and TRBJ2-2; perhaps TRBD1 as D (5 bases). The germline gives CDR1 SGHRS, CDR2 YFSETQ. The CDR3 spans 16 residues. Trimming left V 0 bases short and J 3 bases short, with 12 bases between. CDR3: CASSLAFGADTGELFF. CDR3 bases: TGCGCCAGCAGCTTGGCCTTTGGGGCGGACACCGGGGAGCTGTTTTTT.

This clonotype was detected once. J is TRBJ1-2 and V is TRBV12-3 or TRBV12-4, with D unresolved. V was shortened by 2 bases and J by 0 bases, with 7 bases between the two germline ends. The CDR3 runs to 14 residues. The CDR3 region is CASSLPQANYGYTF. Written as DNA, the CDR3 is TGTGCCAGCAGTTTACCCCAGGCTAACTATGGCTACACCTTC.

The chain joins TRBV10-2 to TRBJ2-7; D remains ambiguous. This CDR3 contains 12 residues. V lost 2 bases, J lost 3 bases, and 5 bases lay in between. Germline CDR1 is WSHSY and CDR2 is SAAADI. CDR3 in amino acids: CASSENHYEQYV. The CDR3 DNA sequence: TGCGCCAGCAGTGAGAACCACTACGAGCAGTACGTC.

The CDR3 DNA reads TGTGCCAGCAGCCAATCGTTAGATTACTCTAACTATGGCTACACCTTC. This gives the protein CASSQSLDYSNYGYTF. The chain employs TRBV16 and TRBJ1-2; D gene uncertain. Per germline, CDR1 KGHSY and CDR2 FQNENV. The CDR3 covers 16 residues. V was pared by 0 bases and J by 0 bases, with 11 bases between.

The chain links TRBV25-1 to TRBJ2-1; D is possibly TRBD1 or TRBD2 (6 bases each). Germline V gene data show CDR1 as MGHDK and CDR2 as SYGVNS. CDR3 length equals 15 residues. The germline V and J ends were trimmed by 2 bases and 7 bases, with 15 bases remaining between them. CDR3 in DNA: TGTGCCAGCAGTGAACTTTCGCGGAGGGGGAATGAGCAGTTCTTC. It is translated as CASSELSRRGNEQFF.

The chain couples TRBV29-1 to TRBJ1-2, with 9 bases fitting TRBD1. The CDR3 covers 12 residues. CDR1 SQVTM and CDR2 ANQGSEA come from the germline V gene. V lost 7 bases and J lost 6; bases outside the gene matches: 6. Here the CDR3 reads CSALQGANGYTF. CDR3 in DNA: TGCAGCGCTTTACAGGGGGCTAATGGCTACACCTTC.

The V and J genes are TRBV7-9 and TRBJ2-3; D perhaps matches TRBD2 (6 bases). Germline lookup yields CDR1 SEHNR and CDR2 FQNEAQ (reference sequence). The CDR3 totals 14 residues. V lost 5 bases and J lost 5, with 14 bases in between. CDR3 residues: CASSGGAHEDTQYF. CDR3 nucleotide sequence: TGTGCCAGCAGCGGCGGGGCTCATGAAGATACGCAGTATTTT.

The chain has TRBV21-1 and TRBJ2-2; no check of the table's D call, TRBD2, against the DNA was made. TRBV21-1 is deemed a pseudogene. The CDR3 covers 18 residues. The CDR3 loop is CASSKFLTGGQFAGELFF. CDR3 DNA sequence: TGTGCCAGCAGCAAATTCTTAACGGGAGGACAGTTTGCCGGGGAGCTGTTTTTT.